This T cell receptor beta chain originates from a study of shared clonotypes between healthy human individuals. This CDR3 is 17 amino acids long. Germline lookup yields CDR1 LNHDA and CDR2 SQIVND (reference sequence). V trimming: 3 bases; J trimming: 4 bases; junction bases outside the gene matches: 7. Libraries were prepared by immunoSEQ multiplex PCR; TCRdb keeps only in-frame clonotypes and omits some of them. The profile shows 550,000 to 850,000 clones, around 74% of them singletons. Caucasian adults living in Nashville, Tennessee, provided all samples. From CD4+ cells came CD45RA+ naive and CD45RA-negative memory subsets.

The specimen was memory CD4+ T cells sorted from blood. Regarding subset: CD45RA-negative fraction. This receptor was obtained from a woman aged 25 to 39 in good health. The J gene is TRBJ1-4, the V gene TRBV19; the match to TRBD1 covers 11 bases. The CDR3 here is CASSISGQGADNEKLFF. The CDR3 nucleotides read TGTGCCAGTAGTATCTCCGGACAGGGGGCCGATAATGAAAAACTGTTTTTT.